This TCR beta chain was profiled in a study of blood T cell repertoires in COVID-19. Study-wide background: Acute and convalescent COVID-19 samples came from the United States, Italy and Spain. The cDNA or gDNA used as material had been derived from T cells, B-cell-depleted T cells, or PBMCs.

In the study's own analysis: Estimates of nucleated cell counts were drawn from the amplification of reference gene primers. Sequenced by immunoSEQ multiplex PCR; TCRdb stores in-frame clones only, minus some. The V and J calls and clone size come from that table; D and trimming were worked out from the DNA. Among fewer than 350,000 clones listed, 85% to 90% were seen once. Germline V gene data show CDR1 as MNHNS and CDR2 as SASEGT. The CDR3 totals 15 residues. V was shortened by 2 bases and J by 3 bases, with 13 bases between the two germline ends. Assignments of participants to cohorts depended upon their own reported clinical history.

The gene calls are TRBV6-1 and TRBJ1-2, with a possible D match to TRBD1 (5 bases). Material for sequencing was PBMCs or T cells enriched from blood (not recorded which). This clonotype was sampled from a woman between 25 and 40 years old who had been exposed to COVID-19. The CDR3 is CASSEPGRAYYGYTF. CDR3 in DNA: TGTGCCAGCAGTGAACCTGGCAGGGCCTACTATGGCTACACCTTC.